A selection of T cell receptor beta chains follows, all from one sample in a study of spatial heterogeneity in lung cancer. One entry per CDR3 protein, called by TCRdb with MiXCR from the 5' RACE reads. The repertoire holds some 11,000 distinct CDR3 sequences, with 8.5% to 10% as singletons. The sample was PBMCs, taken at surgery. The receptors come from a male donor with early-stage non-small cell lung cancer. The CDR3 runs from the conserved cysteine through the conserved F or W. A D gene is named only where the DNA matches it firmly. The size entry gives once, few, many or a size class.

J: TRBJ2-7
V: TRBV2
size: many
D: .
CDR3: CASSEQVEQYF

J: TRBJ2-5
V: TRBV30
size: many
D: TRBD2
CDR3: CAWGDDSSGGVQETQYF

J: TRBJ2-5
V: TRBV27
size: medium-sized
D: .
CDR3: CASSFGGQTQETQYF

J: TRBJ1-1
V: TRBV18
size: many
D: TRBD1
CDR3: CASSPGTVNTEAFF

J: TRBJ2-7
V: TRBV9
size: many
D: .
CDR3: CASSVGLDYEQYF

J: TRBJ2-3
V: TRBV5-1
size: many
D: .
CDR3: CASRPGDDTDTQYF

J: TRBJ2-2
V: TRBV4-1
size: many
D: TRBD2
CDR3: CASSQERVAGPNTGELFF

J: TRBJ2-1
V: TRBV7-3
size: many
D: .
CDR3: CASSLVGTSYNEQFF

J: TRBJ2-3
V: TRBV12-3/TRBV12-4
size: many
D: .
CDR3: CASTRRAGRYTDTQYF

J: TRBJ2-6
V: TRBV6-5
size: many
D: TRBD1
CDR3: CASRARQGKTGANVLTF